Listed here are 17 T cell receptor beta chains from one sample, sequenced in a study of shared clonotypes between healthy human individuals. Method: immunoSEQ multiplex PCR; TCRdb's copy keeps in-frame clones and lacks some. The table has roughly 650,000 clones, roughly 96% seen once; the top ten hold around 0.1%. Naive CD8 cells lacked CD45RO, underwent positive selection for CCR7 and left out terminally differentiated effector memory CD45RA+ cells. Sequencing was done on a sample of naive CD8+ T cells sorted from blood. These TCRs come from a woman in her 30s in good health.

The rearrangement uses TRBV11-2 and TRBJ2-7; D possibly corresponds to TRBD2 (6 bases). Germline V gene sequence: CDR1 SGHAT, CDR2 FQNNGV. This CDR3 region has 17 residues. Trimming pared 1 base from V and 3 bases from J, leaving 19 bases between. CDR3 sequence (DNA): TGTGCCAGCAGCTTAGCTCGAGGGACTTCCGGAATCTACGAGCAGTACTTC. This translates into CASSLARGTSGIYEQYF.

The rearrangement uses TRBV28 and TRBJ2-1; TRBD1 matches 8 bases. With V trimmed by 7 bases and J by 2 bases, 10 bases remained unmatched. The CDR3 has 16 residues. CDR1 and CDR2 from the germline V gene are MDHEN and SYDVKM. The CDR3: CASNPDRGPPYNEQFF. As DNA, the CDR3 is TGTGCCAGCAACCCCGACAGGGGCCCCCCCTACAATGAGCAGTTCTTC.

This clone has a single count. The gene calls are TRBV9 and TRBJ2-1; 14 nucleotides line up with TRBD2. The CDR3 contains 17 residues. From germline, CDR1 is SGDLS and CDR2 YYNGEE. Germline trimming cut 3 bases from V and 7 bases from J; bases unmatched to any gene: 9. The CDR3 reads CASSARGTSGSLNEQFF. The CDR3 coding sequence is TGTGCCAGCAGCGCCCGTGGGACTAGCGGGAGTCTAAATGAGCAGTTCTTC.

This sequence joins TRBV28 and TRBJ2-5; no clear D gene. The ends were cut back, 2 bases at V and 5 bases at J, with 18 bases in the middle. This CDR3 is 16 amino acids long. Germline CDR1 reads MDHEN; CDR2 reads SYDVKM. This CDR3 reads CASSLTPFRVGETQYF. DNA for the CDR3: TGTGCCAGCAGTTTAACCCCATTCCGGGTAGGGGAGACCCAGTACTTC.

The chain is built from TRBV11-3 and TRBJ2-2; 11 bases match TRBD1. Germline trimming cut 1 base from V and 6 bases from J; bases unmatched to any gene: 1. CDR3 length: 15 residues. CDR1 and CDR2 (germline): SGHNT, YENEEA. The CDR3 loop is CASSLAGQGAGELFF. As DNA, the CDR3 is TGTGCCAGCAGCTTAGCGGGACAGGGGGCCGGGGAGCTGTTTTTT.

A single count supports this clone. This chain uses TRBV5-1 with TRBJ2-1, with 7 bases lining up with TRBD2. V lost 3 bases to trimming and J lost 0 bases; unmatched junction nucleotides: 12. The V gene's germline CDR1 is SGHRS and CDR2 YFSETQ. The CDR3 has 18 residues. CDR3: CASSSRLLAGVSYNEQFF. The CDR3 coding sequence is TGCGCCAGCAGCTCCCGCCTGCTTGCGGGAGTCTCCTACAATGAGCAGTTCTTC. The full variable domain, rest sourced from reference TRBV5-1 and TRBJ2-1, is KAGVTQTPRYLIKTRGQQVTLSCSPISGHRSVSWYQQTPGQGLQFLFEYFSETQRNKGNFPGRFSGRQFSNSRSEMNVSTLELGDSALYLCASSSRLLAGVSYNEQFFGPGTRLTVL.

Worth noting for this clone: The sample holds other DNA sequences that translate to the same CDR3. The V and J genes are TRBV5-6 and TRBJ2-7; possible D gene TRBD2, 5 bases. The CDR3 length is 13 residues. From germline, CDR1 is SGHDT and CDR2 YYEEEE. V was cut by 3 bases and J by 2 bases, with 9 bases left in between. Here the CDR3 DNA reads TGTGCCAGCAGCTACTCCGGGGCCTACGAGCAGTACTTC. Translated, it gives CASSYSGAYEQYF.

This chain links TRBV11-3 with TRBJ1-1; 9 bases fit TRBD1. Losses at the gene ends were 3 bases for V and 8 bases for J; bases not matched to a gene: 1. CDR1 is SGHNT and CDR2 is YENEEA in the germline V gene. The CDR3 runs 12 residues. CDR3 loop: CASSLGTGEAFF. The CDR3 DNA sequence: TGTGCCAGCAGCTTGGGGACAGGGGAAGCTTTCTTT.

The CDR3 nucleotides are TGTGCCAGCAGCCCCACAGCCGGGAGGGCTAAGACCGGGGAGCTGTTTTTT. This sequence encodes CASSPTAGRAKTGELFF. The V call is TRBV11-2, the J call TRBJ2-2, with 8 bases aligning to TRBD2. CDR3 length: 17 residues. The trim removed 5 bases at V and 5 bases at J, leaving 13 bases unmatched. CDR1 is SGHAT, CDR2 FQNNGV, per germline. Combining the CDR3 with reference TRBV11-2 and TRBJ2-2 gives the whole variable domain EAGVAQSPRYKIIEKRQSVAFWCNPISGHATLYWYQQILGQGPKLLIQFQNNGVVDDSQLPKDRFSAERLKGVDSTLKIQPAKLEDSAVYLCASSPTAGRAKTGELFFGEGSRLTVL.

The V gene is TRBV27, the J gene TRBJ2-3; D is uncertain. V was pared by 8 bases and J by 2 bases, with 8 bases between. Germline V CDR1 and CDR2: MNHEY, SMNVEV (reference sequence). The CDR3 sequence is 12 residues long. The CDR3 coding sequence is TGTGCCAGCGGCGATCACACAGATACGCAGTATTTT. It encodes CASGDHTDTQYF.

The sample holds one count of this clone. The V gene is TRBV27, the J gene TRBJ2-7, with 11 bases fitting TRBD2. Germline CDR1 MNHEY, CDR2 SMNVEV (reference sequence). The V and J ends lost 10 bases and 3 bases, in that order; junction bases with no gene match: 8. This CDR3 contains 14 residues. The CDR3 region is CATQRTSGFYEQYF. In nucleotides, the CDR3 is TGTGCCACCCAAAGGACTAGCGGGTTCTACGAGCAGTACTTC.

The CDR3 DNA follows: TGTGCCAGCTCACCGCCTGGACAGGGGGAGCCCTACGAGCAGTACTTC. This translates into CASSPPGQGEPYEQYF. The chain combines TRBV18 with TRBJ2-7, with 10 bases that match TRBD1. V trimming: 3 bases; J trimming: 2 bases; junction bases outside the gene matches: 7. This CDR3 comprises 16 residues. Germline-derived CDR1 and CDR2 are KGHSH and LQKENI.

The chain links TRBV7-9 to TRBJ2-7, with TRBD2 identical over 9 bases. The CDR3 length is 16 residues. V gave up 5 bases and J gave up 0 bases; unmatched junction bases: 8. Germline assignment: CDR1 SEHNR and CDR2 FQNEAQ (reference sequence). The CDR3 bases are TGTGCCAGCAGCCCCGGGGGACTAGCTAGCTCCTACGAGCAGTACTTC. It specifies CASSPGGLASSYEQYF.

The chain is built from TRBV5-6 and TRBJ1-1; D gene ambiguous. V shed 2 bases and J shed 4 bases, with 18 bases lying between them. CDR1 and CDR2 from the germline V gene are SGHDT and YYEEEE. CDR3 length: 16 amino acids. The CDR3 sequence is CASSLILEGAGTEAFF. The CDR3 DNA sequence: TGTGCCAGCAGCTTAATTCTTGAGGGCGCGGGCACTGAAGCTTTCTTT.

CDR3 bases: TGTGCCAGCAGGGACGCCGCCAAAAGTGACCTGTTTTTT. Amino acid sequence: CASRDAAKSDLFF. The rearrangement links TRBV28 to TRBJ2-2, with no clear D. The CDR3 is 13 amino acids. Germline V gives CDR1 MDHEN, CDR2 SYDVKM. Trimming pared 6 bases from V and 14 bases from J, leaving 19 bases between.

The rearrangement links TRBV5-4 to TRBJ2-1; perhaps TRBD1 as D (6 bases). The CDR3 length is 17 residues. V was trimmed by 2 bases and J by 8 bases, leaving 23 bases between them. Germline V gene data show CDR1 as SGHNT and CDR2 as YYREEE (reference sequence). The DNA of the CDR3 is TGTGCCAGCAGCTTACGGGACCGGGACAAGAAGGGGGATGAGCAGTTCTTC. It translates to CASSLRDRDKKGDEQFF. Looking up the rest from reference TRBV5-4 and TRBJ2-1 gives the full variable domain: ETGVTQSPTHLIKTRGQQVTLRCSSQSGHNTVSWYQQALGQGPQFIFQYYREEENGRGNFPPRFSGLQFPNYSSELNVNALELDDSALYLCASSLRDRDKKGDEQFFGPGTRLTVL.

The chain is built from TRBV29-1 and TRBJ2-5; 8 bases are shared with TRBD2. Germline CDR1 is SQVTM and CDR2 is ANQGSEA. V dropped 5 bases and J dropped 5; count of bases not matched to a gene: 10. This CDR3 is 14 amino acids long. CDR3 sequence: CSVIGREVIETQYF. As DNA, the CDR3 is TGCAGCGTTATTGGGCGGGAGGTGATCGAGACCCAGTACTTC.